These 27 T cell receptor beta chains came from one sample sequenced in a study of T cell responses to AZD1222 COVID-19 vaccine. Repertoires were generated with immunoSEQ multiplex PCR, while TCRdb's copy carries only in-frame clones and drops some. This sample has about 150,000 clones, with 90% to 95% found just once. Material: peripheral blood, obtained on day 0 of AZD1222 vaccination. All receptors derive from an adult in good health.

This chain uses TRBV27 with TRBJ1-5; D is undetermined. V gave up 5 bases and J gave up 1 base, with 12 bases separating them. CDR1 is MNHEY, CDR2 SMNVEV, per germline (reference sequence). This CDR3 is built from 15 residues. The CDR3 spells CASSLRGRSNQPQHF. CDR3 bases: TGTGCCAGCAGTCTCAGAGGACGGAGCAATCAGCCCCAGCATTTT.

This chain joins TRBV7-8 and TRBJ1-2; D is undetermined. CDR3 length: 14 amino acids. V lost 1 base and J lost 8, with 14 bases in between. CDR1 SGHVS and CDR2 FQNEAQ come from the germline V gene. The CDR3 sequence: CASSLDGVSAGYTF. The CDR3 nucleotides are TGTGCCAGCAGCTTAGATGGGGTGTCTGCCGGCTACACCTTC.

The rearrangement links TRBV19 to TRBJ1-2; no definite D call. There are 12 residues in the CDR3. The ends were cut back, 8 bases at V and 6 bases at J, with 13 bases in the middle. Germline V lookup: CDR1 LNHDA, CDR2 SQIVND (reference sequence). The DNA for the CDR3 is TGTGCCAGTGACGGTTCCTTCCATGGCTACACCTTC. This codes for CASDGSFHGYTF.

This chain links TRBV19 with TRBJ2-2, with D possibly matching TRBD2 (5 bases). Trimming stripped 3 bases from V and 8 bases from J, with 13 bases between. Germline CDR1 LNHDA, CDR2 SQIVND (reference sequence). The CDR3 covers 14 residues. DNA for the CDR3: TGTGCCAGTAGTATTATCGGGGTTTCGGGGGAGCTGTTTTTT. It codes for CASSIIGVSGELFF. The whole variable domain, filled in from reference TRBV19 and TRBJ2-2, reads DGGITQSPKYLFRKEGQNVTLSCEQNLNHDAMYWYRQDPGQGLRLIYYSQIVNDFQKGDIAEGYSVSREKKESFPLTVTSAQKNPTAFYLCASSIIGVSGELFFGEGSRLTVL.

This sequence joins TRBV9 and TRBJ1-6; a possible D gene is TRBD1 (6 bases). This CDR3 has 16 residues. In germline, CDR1 is SGDLS, CDR2 YYNGEE. V lost 0 bases and J lost 6, with 13 bases in between. CDR3 nucleotide sequence: TGTGCCAGCAGCGTAGAGGGACACCGATTTAATTCACCCCTCCACTTT. Translated: CASSVEGHRFNSPLHF.

The chain is built from TRBV9 and TRBJ2-2; TRBD2 agrees at 8 bases. The ends lost 6 bases at V and 4 bases at J; junction bases unmatched: 8. From germline, CDR1 is SGDLS and CDR2 YYNGEE. This CDR3 is 15 amino acids long. The CDR3 DNA follows: TGTGCCAGCACCGGGGGGGGTTCGGTCACCGGGGAGCTGTTTTTT. Translation gives CASTGGGSVTGELFF.

This chain joins TRBV18 and TRBJ1-1; D is possibly TRBD1 (5 bases). The germline gives CDR1 KGHSH, CDR2 LQKENI. Trimming left V 3 bases short and J 6 bases short, with 20 bases between. This CDR3 spans 16 amino acids. The CDR3 sequence: CASSPRGDRANAEAFF. The CDR3 DNA is TGTGCCAGCTCACCGCGTGGGGACCGAGCTAACGCTGAAGCTTTCTTT.

This clone was found once. The V and J genes are TRBV6-5 and TRBJ2-7; 8 bases align to TRBD1. J was trimmed by 6 bases and V by 5 bases; bases with no gene match: 6. Germline V gene data show CDR1 as MNHEY and CDR2 as SVGAGI. This CDR3 region has 13 residues. The CDR3 is CASSLTGGLEQYF. CDR3 coding DNA: TGTGCCAGCAGTCTTACAGGGGGGCTCGAGCAGTACTTC.

The J gene is TRBJ2-7, the V gene TRBV6-5, with 8 bases aligning to TRBD2. The CDR3 extends over 15 amino acids. Germline V CDR1 and CDR2: MNHEY, SVGAGI. With V trimmed by 8 bases and J by 2 bases, 11 bases remained unmatched. The CDR3 here is CASGGGGRFTYEQYF. As DNA, the CDR3 is TGTGCCAGCGGGGGTGGCGGGAGGTTCACCTACGAGCAGTACTTC.

The V gene is TRBV19, the J gene TRBJ2-7; 11 nucleotides line up with TRBD2. The CDR3 consists of 16 residues. Germline CDR1 and CDR2: LNHDA and SQIVND (reference sequence). Germline trimming cut 5 bases from V and 0 bases from J; bases unmatched to any gene: 6. CDR3 in amino acids: CASSPGLADPSYEQYF. CDR3 coding DNA: TGTGCCAGTAGTCCGGGACTAGCGGATCCCTCCTACGAGCAGTACTTC.

The chain combines TRBV7-7 with TRBJ2-5; D not resolved. Looked up from germline, CDR1 is SSHAT and CDR2 is FNYEAQ (reference sequence). Trimming removed 5 bases from V and 5 bases from J, with 15 bases in between. The CDR3 loop spans 14 amino acids. CDR3 nucleotides: TGTGCCAGCAGCAGACTCCATCTTCTGGAGACCCAGTACTTC. Protein: CASSRLHLLETQYF.

The V call is TRBV4-3, the J call TRBJ1-6, with unresolved D. V lost 0 bases, J lost 8 bases, and 11 bases lay in between. Germline V lookup: CDR1 LGHNA, CDR2 YSLEER. The CDR3 runs to 15 residues. CDR3 DNA: TGCGCCAGCAGCCAAGATTTAGCCCCTGATTCACCCCTCCACTTT. Protein sequence: CASSQDLAPDSPLHF.

This chain joins TRBV7-8 and TRBJ1-2; 8 nucleotides agree with TRBD1. Germline-derived CDR1 and CDR2 are SGHVS and FQNEAQ. CDR3 length: 15 residues. The ends lost 4 bases at V and 0 bases at J; junction bases unmatched: 4. The CDR3 sequence is CASSSETGANYGYTF. The CDR3, as DNA: TGTGCCAGCAGCTCCGAGACAGGGGCTAACTATGGCTACACCTTC.

The CDR3 DNA sequence: TGTGCCAGCAGCTTAGGCCAATATAGCAATCAGCCCCAGCATTTT. Translation gives CASSLGQYSNQPQHF. This chain joins TRBV11-2 and TRBJ1-5; D unclear. This CDR3 region has 15 residues. Trimming pared 1 base from V and 0 bases from J, leaving 7 bases between. From germline, CDR1 is SGHAT and CDR2 FQNNGV.

This rearrangement joins TRBV5-6 to TRBJ2-7; 8 bases map to TRBD1. CDR1 and CDR2 from the germline V gene are SGHDT and YYEEEE. V lost 4 bases to trimming and J lost 11 bases; unmatched junction nucleotides: 5. The CDR3 runs 11 residues. Here the CDR3 reads CASSDNRGEYF. CDR3 DNA: TGTGCCAGCAGCGACAACAGGGGGGAGTACTTC. The whole variable domain, filled in from reference TRBV5-6 and TRBJ2-7, reads DAGVTQSPTHLIKTRGQQVTLRCSPKSGHDTVSWYQQALGQGPQFIFQYYEEEERQRGNFPDRFSGHQFPNYSSELNVNALLLGDSALYLCASSDNRGEYFGPGTRLTVT.

The chain combines TRBV10-1 with TRBJ1-1; D may be TRBD1 (5 bases). The V gene's germline CDR1 is WNHNN and CDR2 SYGVQD (reference sequence). The CDR3 runs to 15 residues. Trimming removed 4 bases from V and 1 base from J, with 13 bases in between. The CDR3 loop is CASSAGDAANTEAFF. The CDR3 region has the DNA TGCGCCAGCAGTGCTGGGGACGCGGCGAACACTGAAGCTTTCTTT.

The V call is TRBV5-1, the J call TRBJ1-2; no reliable D call. Germline V gives CDR1 SGHRS, CDR2 YFSETQ. Trimming took off 0 bases at V and 6 bases at J, with 9 bases between the two ends. This CDR3 has 13 residues. The CDR3 sequence is CASSLGGRDGYTF. DNA for the CDR3: TGCGCCAGCAGCTTGGGGGGAAGAGATGGCTACACCTTC.

This clone was counted a single time. The rearrangement joins TRBV18 to TRBJ2-7; TRBD2 might be the D (5 bases). V was cut by 4 bases and J by 6 bases, with 16 bases left in between. The CDR3 is 14 residues long. The germline CDR1 and CDR2 sequences are KGHSH and LQKENI. CDR3 bases: TGTGCCAGCTCACAGGAACTAGACCCGAGCGAGCAGTACTTC. Protein: CASSQELDPSEQYF.

J is TRBJ2-7 and V is TRBV11-3; 8 positions agree with TRBD1. Germline V gene sequence: CDR1 SGHNT, CDR2 YENEEA. CDR3 length: 16 residues. Trimming took 4 bases from V and 0 from J; bases not matched to a gene: 8. The DNA of the CDR3 is TGTGCCAGCAGCTCCGCCCTGACAGGGGCCTCCTACGAGCAGTACTTC. It translates to CASSSALTGASYEQYF.

The chain combines TRBV6-5 with TRBJ2-1; 9 bases agree with TRBD2. CDR1 is MNHEY, CDR2 SVGAGI, per germline. This CDR3 contains 13 residues. V dropped 7 bases and J dropped 10; count of bases not matched to a gene: 8. The DNA of the CDR3 is TGTGCCAGCACGGTAAGCGGGGGGCCCGAGCAGTTCTTC. Residues: CASTVSGGPEQFF.

The chain recombines TRBV9 with TRBJ2-4; the D call may be TRBD1 or TRBD2 (7 bases each). The V end lost 4 bases, the J end lost 0 bases, and 14 bases lay between the germline ends. This CDR3 has 16 residues. Per germline, CDR1 SGDLS and CDR2 YYNGEE. The DNA for the CDR3 is TGTGCCAGCAGCCCAGGGGGGGACACAGCCAAAAACATTCAGTACTTC. Translating gives CASSPGGDTAKNIQYF.

The chain links TRBV11-1 to TRBJ1-6, with 7 bases matching TRBD1. V shed 6 bases, J shed 7 bases, and the junction held 9 bases outside the gene matches. In germline, CDR1 is SGHAT, CDR2 FQDESV (reference sequence). This CDR3 spans 15 amino acids. CDR3 sequence reads: CASSEQGGGNSPLHF. In DNA form, the CDR3 reads TGTGCCAGCAGTGAACAAGGGGGCGGCAATTCACCCCTCCACTTT.

This sequence joins TRBV19 and TRBJ1-2, with a weak D call TRBD1 (5 bases). Trimming took 5 bases from V and 6 from J, leaving 13 bases between them. The germline V gene encodes CDR1 LNHDA and CDR2 SQIVND (reference sequence). The CDR3 sequence is 13 residues long. The CDR3 sequence: CASSQGRFDGYTF. The CDR3 coding sequence is TGTGCCAGTAGTCAGGGACGCTTCGATGGCTACACCTTC.

The J gene is TRBJ1-4, the V gene TRBV4-3; no clear D gene. Trimming left V 1 base short and J 9 bases short, with 12 bases between. CDR3 size: 14 residues. Germline lookup yields CDR1 LGHNA and CDR2 YSLEER. CDR3 residues: CASSQGQLPQKLFF. In DNA form, the CDR3 reads TGCGCCAGCAGCCAAGGACAACTTCCTCAAAAACTGTTTTTT.

The chain joins TRBV9 to TRBJ1-4; no clear D. The V and J ends lost 3 bases and 0 bases respectively, with 9 bases between them. The germline CDR1 and CDR2 sequences are SGDLS and YYNGEE. The CDR3 loop spans 15 amino acids. The CDR3 sequence: CASSERPTTNEKLFF. DNA for the CDR3: TGTGCCAGCAGCGAAAGACCTACAACTAATGAAAAACTGTTTTTT.

The chain is built from TRBV6-5 and TRBJ1-5, with D possibly being TRBD1 (6 bases). Deletions cut 9 bases from V and 0 bases from J, with 12 bases between. Germline values: CDR1 MNHEY, CDR2 SVGAGI. This CDR3 comprises 14 residues. The CDR3 sequence is CASTDRNSNQPQHF. For the CDR3, the DNA is TGTGCCAGTACCGACAGGAATAGCAATCAGCCCCAGCATTTT.

The J gene is TRBJ2-2, the V gene TRBV10-1, with D maybe TRBD2 (6 bases). V lost 2 bases and J lost 5, with 12 bases in between. Germline values: CDR1 WNHNN, CDR2 SYGVQD (reference sequence). This CDR3 comprises 15 residues. Here the CDR3 DNA reads TGCGCCAGCAGTGAGGGAGGGCCGGGAACCGGGGAGCTGTTTTTT. This gives the protein CASSEGGPGTGELFF.